Each of the 5 T cell receptor beta chains below was sequenced from the same sample in a study of shared clonotypes between healthy human individuals. The protocol was immunoSEQ multiplex PCR, while the TCRdb copy is restricted to in-frame clones and leaves out a portion. The table lists around 2,000,000 clones, 95% of them singletons. Sequencing was done on a sample of naive CD4+ T cells sorted from blood. Subset defined: CD45RA+ positively selected. Receptor source: a young man in good health.

This chain joins TRBV10-3 and TRBJ2-1; D perhaps matches TRBD1 (7 bases). The germline V gene has CDR1 ENHRY and CDR2 SYGVKD. V was pared by 6 bases and J by 7 bases, with 22 bases between. The CDR3 runs 16 residues. In DNA form, the CDR3 reads TGTGCCATCAGAGAAGGAGGAGGGGGCCCAAATAATGAGCAGTTCTTC. Translation gives CAIREGGGGPNNEQFF.

The gene calls are TRBV30 and TRBJ1-6; D is possibly TRBD1 (6 bases). The V end was cut by 2 bases, the J end by 4 bases, with 12 bases between. CDR1 and CDR2 from the germline V gene are GTSNPN and SVGIG (reference sequence). The CDR3 totals 15 residues. In nucleotides, the CDR3 is TGTGCCTGGAGTCGACAGGAGAATTATAATTCACCCCTCCACTTT. This sequence encodes CAWSRQENYNSPLHF.

The chain uses TRBV5-1 and TRBJ2-3; 14 bases align to TRBD2. With V trimmed by 3 bases and J by 1 base, 1 base remained unmatched. The germline gives CDR1 SGHRS, CDR2 YFSETQ. CDR3 length: 16 amino acids. The DNA of the CDR3 is TGCGCCAGCAGCTGGGGACTAGCGGGAGGCACAGATACGCAGTATTTT. Its protein is CASSWGLAGGTDTQYF.

In regard to this clone: This same CDR3 is encoded by further DNA sequences in the sample. The genes are TRBV19 and TRBJ2-7, with 9 bases lining up with TRBD1. Trimming at V came to 6 bases and at J to 4 bases, leaving 7 bases not matched to a gene. This CDR3 has 14 amino acids. Germline V gene data show CDR1 as LNHDA and CDR2 as SQIVND (reference sequence). CDR3 coding DNA: TGTGCCAGTAGCCTTACAGGGGGCGGATACGAGCAGTACTTC. It yields the protein CASSLTGGGYEQYF. Combining the CDR3 with reference TRBV19 and TRBJ2-7 gives the whole variable domain DGGITQSPKYLFRKEGQNVTLSCEQNLNHDAMYWYRQDPGQGLRLIYYSQIVNDFQKGDIAEGYSVSREKKESFPLTVTSAQKNPTAFYLCASSLTGGGYEQYFGPGTRLTVT.

The chain uses TRBV29-1 and TRBJ1-1; tentative D call: TRBD1 (5 bases). The CDR3 length is 12 residues. CDR1 SQVTM and CDR2 ANQGSEA come from the germline V gene. The V gene lost 5 bases and the J gene lost 4 bases, with 11 bases spanning the gap. The CDR3, as DNA: TGCAGCGTTCGCAGGGTTGGCACTGAAGCTTTCTTT. Its protein is CSVRRVGTEAFF.